A single sample is the source of the 14 T cell receptor beta chains below, sequenced in a study of T cell responses to AZD1222 COVID-19 vaccine. Assay: immunoSEQ multiplex PCR; the TCRdb copy retains only in-frame clones and omits some. The data hold roughly 150,000 clones, with 80% to 95% observed a single time. Sequencing used peripheral blood, obtained 28 days after the second AZD1222 dose. The receptors were gathered from an adult who received the AZD1222 COVID-19 vaccine.

J is TRBJ1-4 and V is TRBV20-1, with D maybe TRBD1 (6 bases). There are 12 residues in the CDR3. Germline CDR1 and CDR2: DFQATT and SNEGSKA (reference sequence). V was cut by 3 bases and J by 8 bases, with 10 bases left in between. CDR3 protein: CSASMQGEKLFF. CDR3 sequence (DNA): TGCAGTGCTAGTATGCAGGGGGAAAAACTGTTTTTT.

This rearrangement joins TRBV3-1 (or the pseudogene TRBV3-2) to TRBJ2-3; no reliable D call. CDR1 is LGHDT and CDR2 is YNNKEL in the germline V gene (reference sequence). V was trimmed by 0 bases and J by 1 base, leaving 8 bases between them. The CDR3 loop spans 15 amino acids. The CDR3 region has the DNA TGTGCCAGCAGCCAAGATCGAGCCGGCACAGATACGCAGTATTTT. Translating it yields CASSQDRAGTDTQYF.

This clone was seen once. The rearrangement links TRBV9 to TRBJ2-7, with 13 bases fitting TRBD2. Germline V gene lookup returns CDR1 SGDLS and CDR2 YYNGEE. Unmatched junction bases numbered 8, after V lost 0 bases and J lost 2 bases. This CDR3 region has 18 residues. DNA for the CDR3: TGTGCCAGCAGCGTAGCTGTGACTAGCGGGGGGTCACCCTACGAGCAGTACTTC. This gives the protein CASSVAVTSGGSPYEQYF.

This sequence joins TRBV6-1 and TRBJ1-5; D is undetermined. The V gene's germline CDR1 is MNHNS and CDR2 SASEGT. Trimming pared 2 bases from V and 4 bases from J, leaving 9 bases between. The CDR3 runs to 14 residues. The DNA for the CDR3 is TGTGCCAGCAGTGAATTAGGCCCAAATCAGCCCCAGCATTTT. Its translation is CASSELGPNQPQHF.

This chain connects TRBV5-1 to TRBJ1-1; TRBD1 might be the D (6 bases). Trimming left V 0 bases short and J 4 bases short, with 7 bases between. The CDR3 extends over 13 amino acids. Germline assignment: CDR1 SGHRS and CDR2 YFSETQ. DNA for the CDR3: TGCGCCAGCAGCTTGGTCAGGGGCACTGAAGCTTTCTTT. Amino acid sequence: CASSLVRGTEAFF.

The chain carries TRBV12-3 or TRBV12-4 and TRBJ1-1, with D unresolved. The V gene lost 2 bases and the J gene lost 1 base, with 5 bases spanning the gap. The CDR3 runs 13 residues. For the CDR3, the DNA is TGTGCCAGCAGTTTACAGACGAACACTGAAGCTTTCTTT. Its protein product is CASSLQTNTEAFF.

The chain employs TRBV28 and TRBJ2-5, with TRBD1 identical over 8 bases. Trimming at V came to 5 bases and at J to 4 bases, leaving 12 bases not matched to a gene. The germline gives CDR1 MDHEN, CDR2 SYDVKM. This CDR3 spans 16 amino acids. The DNA of the CDR3 is TGTGCCAGCAGTCCGTCGGACAGGGCTCCCCCAGAGACCCAGTACTTC. This sequence encodes CASSPSDRAPPETQYF.

The chain is built from TRBV6-2 or TRBV6-3 and TRBJ2-7, with 12 nucleotides matching TRBD2. The CDR3 loop spans 18 amino acids. Germline V gene lookup returns CDR1 MNHEY and CDR2 SVGEGT. V lost 2 bases and J lost 0; bases outside the gene matches: 8. As DNA, the CDR3 is TGTGCCAGCAGTTACACTAGCGGGGGGACCCCCCGCTCCTACGAGCAGTACTTC. Translating it yields CASSYTSGGTPRSYEQYF.

The chain is built from TRBV19 and TRBJ1-2; D is perhaps TRBD1 (6 bases). Germline CDR1 reads LNHDA; CDR2 reads SQIVND (reference sequence). The CDR3 runs to 15 residues. Trimming shortened V by 4 bases and J by 4 bases, and 16 bases separated the two germline ends. CDR3 DNA: TGTGCCAGTAGTACCGAGGGGGGGGCCGGCTATGGCTACACCTTC. It specifies CASSTEGGAGYGYTF.

V gene TRBV7-2 combines with J gene TRBJ2-5, with D possibly matching TRBD2 (5 bases). The CDR3 consists of 16 residues. Trimming pared 1 base from V and 5 bases from J, leaving 17 bases between. The germline CDR1 and CDR2 sequences are SGHTA and FQGNSA. The DNA for the CDR3 is TGTGCCAGCAGCTTAGATATGCAGGCCCGCGGGGAGACCCAGTACTTC. Its translation: CASSLDMQARGETQYF. Supplemented by reference TRBV7-2 and TRBJ2-5, the full variable domain reads GAGVSQSPSNKVTEKGKDVELRCDPISGHTALYWYRQSLGQGLEFLIYFQGNSAPDKSGLPSDRFSAERTGGSVSTLTIQRTQQEDSAVYLCASSLDMQARGETQYFGPGTRLLVL.

This clone has just one count. The chain employs TRBV24-1 and TRBJ2-3, with D maybe TRBD1 (6 bases). The CDR3 is 18 residues long. From germline, CDR1 is KGHDR and CDR2 SFDVKD. V was trimmed by 1 base and J by 2 bases, leaving 18 bases between them. This CDR3 is CATSDFRVQGGDTDTQYF. The CDR3 DNA reads TGTGCCACCAGTGATTTTCGGGTACAGGGTGGGGACACAGATACGCAGTATTTT.

V gene TRBV2 combines with J gene TRBJ2-3, with 9 bases aligning to TRBD2. This CDR3 has 18 amino acids. Germline loops: CDR1 SNHLY, CDR2 FYNNEI. The ends lost 6 bases at V and 2 bases at J; junction bases unmatched: 15. DNA for the CDR3: TGTGCCAGCAGAGCGGGATCCTTTAGCGGGAGCTTCACAGATACGCAGTATTTT. Its translation: CASRAGSFSGSFTDTQYF.

V gene TRBV4-1 combines with J gene TRBJ1-3; D is unresolved. This CDR3 region has 19 residues. Germline values: CDR1 MGHRA, CDR2 YSYEKL. Trimming removed 6 bases at V and 1 base at J, with 25 bases between. The CDR3 region has the DNA TGCGCCAGCAGTTCCTCTCCGGGAGTCAGGAGCCTTTCTGGAAACACCATATATTTT. Amino acid sequence: CASSSSPGVRSLSGNTIYF.

This sequence joins TRBV2 and TRBJ1-5, with D tentatively TRBD1 (5 bases). CDR1 and CDR2 from the germline V gene are SNHLY and FYNNEI. The ends were cut back, 7 bases at V and 1 base at J, with 8 bases in the middle. The CDR3 consists of 13 residues. The CDR3 bases are TGTGCCAGCATAGGGGACAGCAATCAGCCCCAGCATTTT. This gives the protein CASIGDSNQPQHF.